This T cell receptor (beta chain) was sequenced for a study of blood T cells in healthy people across ages. This clonotype was seen more than once but under ten times. The V and J ends lost 3 bases and 0 bases respectively, with 18 bases between them. The CDR3 contains 17 residues. The V gene's germline CDR1 is DFQATT and CDR2 SNEGSKA (reference sequence). Next came a second PCR, run for roughly 6 to 11 cycles, which used a sample-barcoded 5' primer along with a J-beta primer mix. Every cDNA molecule bore a tag from a template-switch adaptor containing 12 random nucleotides. TCRdb used MiXCR to reprocess the 5' RACE reads, holding one entry per CDR3 protein. This sample has more than 1.4 million distinct CDR3 sequences, with around 42% found just once.

Material for sequencing was blood. This TCR was sampled from a woman between 18 and 30 years old in good health. The J gene is TRBJ2-1, the V gene TRBV20-1, with a weak D call TRBD1 (6 bases). The CDR3 loop reads CSARGAGALYSYNEQFF. CDR3 DNA: TGCAGTGCTAGGGGGGCAGGGGCCCTCTACTCCTACAATGAGCAGTTCTTC.